These 8 T cell receptor beta chains originate from one sample sequenced in a study of cytomegalovirus exposure and HLA in healthy donors. Sequenced by immunoSEQ multiplex PCR; TCRdb stores in-frame clones only, minus some. This sample has tens of thousands of clones; roughly nine tenths occur once, and the top ten carry around 1.4%. The sequenced sample consisted of PBMCs. Every receptor here comes from a man aged 18 to 30 in good health and CMV-seronegative.

The chain combines TRBV4-1 with TRBJ2-3, with TRBD2 identical over 8 bases. The CDR3 loop spans 16 amino acids. CDR1 MGHRA and CDR2 YSYEKL come from the germline V gene. V lost 0 bases to trimming and J lost 5 bases; unmatched junction nucleotides: 7. The DNA for the CDR3 is TGCGCCAGCAGCCAAGATAGCCAGCGGGAGAAAGATACGCAGTATTTT. Protein sequence: CASSQDSQREKDTQYF.

The chain couples TRBV7-2 to TRBJ2-7; TRBD2 is a possible D gene (6 bases). The germline V gene has CDR1 SGHTA and CDR2 FQGNSA. With 1 base removed from V and 0 bases from J, the gap between germline ends came to 16 bases. The CDR3 has 17 amino acids. CDR3 DNA: TGTGCCAGCAGCTTAGTAGGGCTAGCGATTAGCTCCTACGAGCAGTACTTC. This codes for CASSLVGLAISSYEQYF.

The rearrangement joins TRBV7-9 to TRBJ2-6; a possible D gene is TRBD2 (5 bases). Germline V gene sequence: CDR1 SEHNR, CDR2 FQNEAQ (reference sequence). The CDR3 sequence is 17 residues long. Trimming shortened V by 5 bases and J by 0 bases, and 14 bases separated the two germline ends. CDR3 amino acids: CASSGSFGSSGANVLTF. The CDR3 coding sequence is TGTGCCAGCAGCGGAAGCTTTGGGAGCTCTGGGGCCAACGTCCTGACTTTC.

The V and J genes are TRBV14 and TRBJ2-1; 10 bases fit TRBD2. The CDR3 contains 16 residues. Trimming at V came to 3 bases and at J to 6 bases, leaving 8 bases not matched to a gene. Looked up from germline, CDR1 is SGHDN and CDR2 is FVKESK. Written as DNA, the CDR3 is TGTGCCAGCAGCCAGGACGGGACTAGCGCACGCAATGAGCAGTTCTTC. Translation gives CASSQDGTSARNEQFF.

The DNA of the CDR3 is TGTGCCAGCAGTTTAGGACTAGCCGGCGGGGAGCTGTTTTTT. This codes for CASSLGLAGGELFF. The V and J genes are TRBV27 and TRBJ2-2; 8 nucleotides agree with TRBD2. V was pared by 2 bases and J by 7 bases, with 3 bases of the junction left unmatched. The CDR3 runs to 14 residues. Germline-derived CDR1 and CDR2 are MNHEY and SMNVEV (reference sequence).

This rearrangement joins TRBV15 to TRBJ2-7, with a weak D call TRBD2 (6 bases). Trimming took off 4 bases at V and 3 bases at J, with 16 bases between the two ends. The CDR3 totals 15 residues. CDR1 LNHNV and CDR2 YYDKDF come from the germline V gene (reference sequence). Here the CDR3 DNA reads TGTGCCACCAGCATAATCCCGGGACTCAACTACGAGCAGTACTTC. Its translation is CATSIIPGLNYEQYF.

The CDR3 nucleotides are TGTGCCAGCAGTGAAGCGCTCGGGAGGGAGCAGTACTTC. Translated, it gives CASSEALGREQYF. V usage is TRBV6-1 and J usage is TRBJ2-7, with 7 bases that match TRBD2. Germline values: CDR1 MNHNS, CDR2 SASEGT. J gave up 7 bases and V 0 bases, and 3 bases lay outside the gene matches. CDR3 length: 13 amino acids.

The genes are TRBV5-1 and TRBJ1-4, with 8 bases that match TRBD1. Germline V gene lookup returns CDR1 SGHRS and CDR2 YFSETQ. The CDR3 is 13 amino acids. J was trimmed by 13 bases and V by 4 bases; bases with no gene match: 9. The CDR3 region is CASSLNQGAILFF. The CDR3 DNA sequence: TGCGCCAGCAGCCTCAATCAGGGGGCAATACTGTTTTTT.